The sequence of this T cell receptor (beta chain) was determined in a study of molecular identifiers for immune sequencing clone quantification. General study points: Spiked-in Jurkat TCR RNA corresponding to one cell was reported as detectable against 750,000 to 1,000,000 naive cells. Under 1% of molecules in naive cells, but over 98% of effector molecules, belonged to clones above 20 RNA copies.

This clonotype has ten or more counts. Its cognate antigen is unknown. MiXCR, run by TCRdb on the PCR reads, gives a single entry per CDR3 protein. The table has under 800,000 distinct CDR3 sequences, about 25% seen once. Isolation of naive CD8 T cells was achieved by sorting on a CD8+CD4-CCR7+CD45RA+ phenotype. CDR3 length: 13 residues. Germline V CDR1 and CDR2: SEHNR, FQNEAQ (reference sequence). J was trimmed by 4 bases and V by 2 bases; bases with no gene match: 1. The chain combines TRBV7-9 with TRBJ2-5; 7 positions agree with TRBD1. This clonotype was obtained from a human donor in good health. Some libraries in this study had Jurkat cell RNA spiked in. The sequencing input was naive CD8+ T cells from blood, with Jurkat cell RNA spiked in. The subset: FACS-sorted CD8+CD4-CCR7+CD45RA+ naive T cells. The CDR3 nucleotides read TGTGCCAGCAGCTTACGACAGGGAGAGACCCAGTACTTC. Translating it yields CASSLRQGETQYF.